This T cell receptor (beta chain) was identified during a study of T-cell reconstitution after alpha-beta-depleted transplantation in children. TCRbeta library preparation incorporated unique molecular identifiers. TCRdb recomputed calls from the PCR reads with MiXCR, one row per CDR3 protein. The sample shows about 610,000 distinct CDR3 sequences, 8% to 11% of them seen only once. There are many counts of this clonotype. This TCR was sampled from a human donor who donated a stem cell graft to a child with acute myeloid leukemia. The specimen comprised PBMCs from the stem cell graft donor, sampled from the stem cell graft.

The CDR3 coding sequence is TGTGCCAGCAGTTTTGTACAGGCACGCTACGAGCAGTACTTC. Its translation: CASSFVQARYEQYF. The V call is TRBV28, the J call TRBJ2-7, with D tentatively TRBD1 (5 bases). Trimming took 3 bases from V and 3 from J, leaving 12 bases between them. Germline V gene data show CDR1 as MDHEN and CDR2 as SYDVKM. The CDR3 sequence is 14 residues long.